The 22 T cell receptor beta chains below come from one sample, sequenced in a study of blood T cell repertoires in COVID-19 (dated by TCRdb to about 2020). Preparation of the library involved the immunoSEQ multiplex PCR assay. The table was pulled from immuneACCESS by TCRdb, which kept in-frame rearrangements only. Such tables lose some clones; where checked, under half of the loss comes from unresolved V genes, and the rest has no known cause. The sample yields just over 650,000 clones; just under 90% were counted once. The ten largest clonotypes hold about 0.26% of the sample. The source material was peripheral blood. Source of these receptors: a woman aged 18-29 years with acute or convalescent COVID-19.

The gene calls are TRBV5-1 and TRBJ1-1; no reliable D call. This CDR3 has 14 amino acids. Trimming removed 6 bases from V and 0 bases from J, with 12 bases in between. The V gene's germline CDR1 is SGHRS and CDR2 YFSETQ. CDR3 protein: CASTFGTVNTEAFF. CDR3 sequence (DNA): TGCGCCAGCACGTTTGGAACAGTGAACACTGAAGCTTTCTTT.

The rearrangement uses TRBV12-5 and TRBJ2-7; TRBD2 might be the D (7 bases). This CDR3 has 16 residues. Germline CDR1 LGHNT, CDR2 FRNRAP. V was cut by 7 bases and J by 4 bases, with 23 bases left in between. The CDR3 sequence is CASADVGGGERYEQYF. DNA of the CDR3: TGTGCTAGTGCCGACGTTGGGGGGGGCGAACGGTACGAGCAGTACTTC.

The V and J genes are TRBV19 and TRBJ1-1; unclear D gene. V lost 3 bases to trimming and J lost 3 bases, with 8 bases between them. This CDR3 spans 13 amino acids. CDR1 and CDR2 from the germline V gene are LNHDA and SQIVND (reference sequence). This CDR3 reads CASSIKEYTEAFF. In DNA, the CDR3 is TGTGCCAGTAGTATTAAAGAGTACACTGAAGCTTTCTTT.

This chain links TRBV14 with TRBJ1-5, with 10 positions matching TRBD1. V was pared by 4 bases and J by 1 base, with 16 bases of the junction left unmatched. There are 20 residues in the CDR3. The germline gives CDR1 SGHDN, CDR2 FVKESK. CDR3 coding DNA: TGTGCCAGCAGCCCGAACCCCGGGACAGGGGCCTCTATCAGCAATCAGCCCCAGCATTTT. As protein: CASSPNPGTGASISNQPQHF.

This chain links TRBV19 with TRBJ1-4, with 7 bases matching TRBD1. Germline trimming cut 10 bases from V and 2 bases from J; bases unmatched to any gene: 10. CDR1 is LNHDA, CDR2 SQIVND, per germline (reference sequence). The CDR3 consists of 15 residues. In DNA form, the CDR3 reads TGTGCCACCAAGCACAGGGGCTTCACTAATGAAAAACTGTTTTTT. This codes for CATKHRGFTNEKLFF. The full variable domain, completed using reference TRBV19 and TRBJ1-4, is DGGITQSPKYLFRKEGQNVTLSCEQNLNHDAMYWYRQDPGQGLRLIYYSQIVNDFQKGDIAEGYSVSREKKESFPLTVTSAQKNPTAFYLCATKHRGFTNEKLFFGSGTQLSVL.

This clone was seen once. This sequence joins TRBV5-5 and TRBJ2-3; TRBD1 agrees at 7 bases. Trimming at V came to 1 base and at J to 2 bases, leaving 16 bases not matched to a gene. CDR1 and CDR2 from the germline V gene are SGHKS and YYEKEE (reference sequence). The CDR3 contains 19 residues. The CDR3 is CASSLIENRGPTNTDTQYF. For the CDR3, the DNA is TGTGCCAGCAGCTTGATCGAGAACAGGGGTCCCACCAACACAGATACGCAGTATTTT.

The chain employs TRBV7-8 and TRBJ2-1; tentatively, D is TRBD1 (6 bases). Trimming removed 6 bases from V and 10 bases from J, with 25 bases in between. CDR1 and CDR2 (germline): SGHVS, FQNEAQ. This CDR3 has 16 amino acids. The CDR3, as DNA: TGTGCCAGCAGACACACATCGTCAGGGGCCTGGGGAGAGCAGTTCTTC. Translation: CASRHTSSGAWGEQFF.

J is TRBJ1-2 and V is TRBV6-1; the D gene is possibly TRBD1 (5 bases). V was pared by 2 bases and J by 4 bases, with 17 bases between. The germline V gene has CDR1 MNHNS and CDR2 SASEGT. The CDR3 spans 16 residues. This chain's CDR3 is CASSEQAKWGVYGYTF. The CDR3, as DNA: TGTGCCAGCAGTGAACAGGCGAAGTGGGGGGTCTATGGCTACACCTTC.

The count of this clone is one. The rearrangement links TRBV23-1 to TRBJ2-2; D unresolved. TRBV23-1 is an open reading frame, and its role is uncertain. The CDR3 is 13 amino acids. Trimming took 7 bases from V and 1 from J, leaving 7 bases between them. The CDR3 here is CASTTLNTGELFF. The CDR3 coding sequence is TGCGCCAGCACGACTTTGAACACCGGGGAGCTGTTTTTT.

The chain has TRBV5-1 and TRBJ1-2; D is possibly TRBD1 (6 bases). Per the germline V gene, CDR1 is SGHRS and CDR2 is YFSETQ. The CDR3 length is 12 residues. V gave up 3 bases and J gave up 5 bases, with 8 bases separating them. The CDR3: CASSWGQYGYTF. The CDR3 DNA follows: TGCGCCAGCAGCTGGGGGCAGTATGGCTACACCTTC.

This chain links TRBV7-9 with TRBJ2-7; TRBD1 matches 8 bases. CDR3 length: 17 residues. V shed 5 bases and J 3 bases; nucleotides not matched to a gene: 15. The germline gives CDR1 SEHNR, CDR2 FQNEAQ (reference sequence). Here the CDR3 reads CASSPVRPGQGIYEQYF. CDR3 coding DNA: TGTGCCAGCAGCCCTGTCCGCCCCGGACAGGGTATCTACGAGCAGTACTTC.

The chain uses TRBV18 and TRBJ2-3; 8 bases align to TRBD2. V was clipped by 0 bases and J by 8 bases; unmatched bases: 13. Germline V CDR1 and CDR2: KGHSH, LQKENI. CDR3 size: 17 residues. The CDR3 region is CASSPPGLAGPGGTQYF. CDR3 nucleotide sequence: TGTGCCAGCTCACCACCGGGGCTAGCGGGCCCGGGCGGTACGCAGTATTTT.

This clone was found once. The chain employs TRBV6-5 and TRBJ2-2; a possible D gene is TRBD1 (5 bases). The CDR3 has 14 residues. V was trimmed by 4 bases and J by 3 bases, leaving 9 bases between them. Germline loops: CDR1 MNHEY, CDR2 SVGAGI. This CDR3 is CASSLGEYTGELFF. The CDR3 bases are TGTGCCAGCAGTTTAGGGGAATACACCGGGGAGCTGTTTTTT.

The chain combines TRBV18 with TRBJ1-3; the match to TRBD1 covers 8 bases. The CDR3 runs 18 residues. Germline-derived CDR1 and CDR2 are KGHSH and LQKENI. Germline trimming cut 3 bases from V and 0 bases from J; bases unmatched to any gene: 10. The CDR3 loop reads CASSPNSGTGFSGNTIYF. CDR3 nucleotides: TGTGCCAGCTCACCCAATTCCGGGACAGGATTCTCTGGAAACACCATATATTTT.

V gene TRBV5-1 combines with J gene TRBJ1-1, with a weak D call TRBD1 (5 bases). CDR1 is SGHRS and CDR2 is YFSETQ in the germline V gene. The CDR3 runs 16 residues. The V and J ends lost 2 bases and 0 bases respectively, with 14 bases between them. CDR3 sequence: CASSFSGTYMNTEAFF. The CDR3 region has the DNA TGCGCCAGCAGCTTTTCCGGGACTTATATGAACACTGAAGCTTTCTTT.

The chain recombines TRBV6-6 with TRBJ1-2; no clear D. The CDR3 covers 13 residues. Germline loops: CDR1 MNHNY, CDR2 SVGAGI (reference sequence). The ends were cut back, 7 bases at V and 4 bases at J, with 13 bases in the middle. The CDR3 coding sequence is TGTGCCAGCACCGCGGGCCGAACCTATGGCTACACCTTC. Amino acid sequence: CASTAGRTYGYTF.

The CDR3 bases are TGCGCCAGCAGCGGACAGGGGTTCCATAATTCACCCCTCCACTTT. It codes for CASSGQGFHNSPLHF. The chain couples TRBV4-1 to TRBJ1-6; 9 nucleotides match TRBD1. The CDR3 runs to 15 residues. V dropped 5 bases and J dropped 5; count of bases not matched to a gene: 4. From germline, CDR1 is MGHRA and CDR2 YSYEKL.

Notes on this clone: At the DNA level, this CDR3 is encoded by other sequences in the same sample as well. The CDR3 protein is CASSPGQHYGYTF. The CDR3 DNA follows: TGTGCCAGCTCACCTGGACAGCACTATGGCTACACCTTC. The chain joins TRBV18 to TRBJ1-2, with D perhaps TRBD1 (6 bases). Germline V lookup: CDR1 KGHSH, CDR2 LQKENI. The CDR3 covers 13 residues. Deletions cut 3 bases from V and 3 bases from J, with 8 bases between.

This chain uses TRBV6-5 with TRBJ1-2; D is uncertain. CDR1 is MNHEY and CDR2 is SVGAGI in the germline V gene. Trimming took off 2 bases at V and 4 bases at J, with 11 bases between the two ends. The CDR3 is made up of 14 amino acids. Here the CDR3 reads CASSYGLLRYGYTF. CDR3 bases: TGTGCCAGCAGTTACGGGCTTCTACGCTATGGCTACACCTTC.

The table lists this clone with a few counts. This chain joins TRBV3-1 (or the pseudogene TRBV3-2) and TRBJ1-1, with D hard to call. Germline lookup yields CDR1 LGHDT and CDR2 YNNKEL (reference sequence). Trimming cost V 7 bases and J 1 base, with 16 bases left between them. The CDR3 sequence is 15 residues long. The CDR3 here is CASTRGTGSNTEAFF. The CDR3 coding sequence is TGTGCCAGCACGCGGGGAACGGGATCGAACACTGAAGCTTTCTTT.

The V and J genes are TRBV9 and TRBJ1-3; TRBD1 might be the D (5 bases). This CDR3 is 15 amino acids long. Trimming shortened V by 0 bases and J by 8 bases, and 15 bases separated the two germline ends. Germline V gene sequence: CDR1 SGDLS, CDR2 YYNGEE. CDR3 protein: CASSVGAGRGYTIYF. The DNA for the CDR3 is TGTGCCAGCAGCGTAGGGGCGGGGAGGGGATACACCATATATTTT. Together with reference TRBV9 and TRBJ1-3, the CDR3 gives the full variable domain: DSGVTQTPKHLITATGQRVTLRCSPRSGDLSVYWYQQSLDQGLQFLIQYYNGEERAKGNILERFSAQQFPDLHSELNLSSLELGDSALYFCASSVGAGRGYTIYFGEGSWLTVV.

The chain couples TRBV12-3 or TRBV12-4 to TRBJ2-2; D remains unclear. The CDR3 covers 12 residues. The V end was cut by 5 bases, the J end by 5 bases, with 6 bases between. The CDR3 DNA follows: TGTGCCAGCAGTACTATGACCGGGGAGCTGTTTTTT. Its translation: CASSTMTGELFF.